The 4 T cell receptor beta chains below come from one sample, sequenced in a study of T cells in Graves' hyperthyroidism and ophthalmopathy. TCR beta CDR3 sequences were amplified from RNA transcripts. TCR CDR3 regions were first amplified by RT-PCR with HTBI primers. TCRdb reprocessed the multiplex PCR reads via MiXCR and lists one record per CDR3 protein. The sample contains 600,000 to 700,000 distinct CDR3 sequences, approximately 15% of which appear only once. Sequencing was carried out using blood. The receptors stem from a woman between 35 and 50 years old with Graves' ophthalmopathy.

This clonotype came up many times. V and J are TRBV5-6 and TRBJ2-7, with TRBD1 matching 9 bases. The V gene end was trimmed by 4 bases and the J gene end by 6 bases; junction bases not matched to a gene: 11. This CDR3 has 15 amino acids. Germline loops: CDR1 SGHDT, CDR2 YYEEEE. Here the CDR3 reads CASSHTGTGSPEQYF. The CDR3 coding sequence is TGTGCCAGCAGCCATACCGGGACAGGGTCCCCCGAGCAGTACTTC.

This clonotype was found many times. The V gene is TRBV30, the J gene TRBJ1-2; D is perhaps TRBD1 (6 bases). CDR3 length: 13 amino acids. Germline V gives CDR1 GTSNPN, CDR2 SVGIG (reference sequence). Deletions cut 3 bases from V and 7 bases from J, with 15 bases between. CDR3 sequence (DNA): TGTGCCTGGAGCTCACAGGGTTGGGGTGGCTACACCTTC. Residues: CAWSSQGWGGYTF. Combining the CDR3 with reference TRBV30 and TRBJ1-2 gives the whole variable domain SQTIHQWPATLVQPVGSPLSLECTVEGTSNPNLYWYRQAAGRGLQLLFYSVGIGQISSEVPQNLSASRPQDRQFILSSKKLLLSDSGFYLCAWSSQGWGGYTFGSGTRLTVV.

This clonotype was picked up many times. CDR3 residues: CSARQGDNTGELFF. As DNA, the CDR3 is TGCAGTGCTAGACAGGGGGATAACACCGGGGAGCTGTTTTTT. This chain connects TRBV20-1 to TRBJ2-2, with 7 bases lining up with TRBD1. There are 14 residues in the CDR3. The germline V gene encodes CDR1 DFQATT and CDR2 SNEGSKA (reference sequence). V was pared by 2 bases and J by 2 bases, with 2 bases of the junction left unmatched.

There are many counts of this clonotype. The V and J genes are TRBV7-2 and TRBJ2-7; D might be TRBD1 (6 bases). Germline V gene sequence: CDR1 SGHTA, CDR2 FQGNSA. Trimming left V 5 bases short and J 2 bases short, with 16 bases between. This CDR3 has 15 residues. CDR3 sequence: CASSPAGGGTYEQYF. CDR3 bases: TGTGCCAGCAGCCCCGCGGGTGGGGGCACCTACGAGCAGTACTTC.